One and the same sample provided the 18 T cell receptor beta chains below, sequenced in a study of early T cells in non-severe SARS-CoV-2 infection. Using its own MiXCR run on the 5' RACE reads, TCRdb lists one record per CDR3 protein. There are over 90,000 distinct CDR3 sequences in the sample; about 12% occur only once, and approximately 4.4% lies in the top ten. This specimen consisted of whole blood, obtained at baseline. The receptors derive from an adult who was a healthcare worker with PCR-confirmed SARS-CoV-2 infection or an uninfected control (not recorded which).

This clonotype has a handful of counts. V and J are TRBV7-9 and TRBJ2-7; D is possibly TRBD1 (5 bases). The V and J ends lost 5 bases and 3 bases respectively, with 20 bases between them. The CDR3 contains 16 residues. CDR1 is SEHNR, CDR2 FQNEAQ, per germline (reference sequence). DNA of the CDR3: TGTGCCAGCAGCCCGACGCCGGCGACAGCTATCTACGAGCAGTACTTC. It is translated as CASSPTPATAIYEQYF.

This clonotype has a single count. V gene TRBV11-2 combines with J gene TRBJ2-7; possibly TRBD2 for D (6 bases). The germline CDR1 and CDR2 sequences are SGHAT and FQNNGV. With 4 bases removed from V and 6 bases from J, the gap between germline ends came to 19 bases. The CDR3 is 15 amino acids. CDR3 residues: CASSSPGLSQREQYF. DNA of the CDR3: TGTGCCAGCAGCTCCCCGGGACTTTCTCAGCGCGAGCAGTACTTC.

This chain links TRBV12-3 or TRBV12-4 with TRBJ1-1; D ambiguous. The V gene lost 2 bases and the J gene lost 1 base, with 8 bases spanning the gap. The CDR3 is made up of 14 amino acids. In nucleotides, the CDR3 is TGTGCCAGCAGTTTAAAGCGGACGAACACTGAAGCTTTCTTT. Its protein product is CASSLKRTNTEAFF.

There are a few counts of this clonotype. V and J are TRBV5-1 and TRBJ2-1; D tentatively fits TRBD1 or TRBD2 (5 bases each). CDR3 length: 14 residues. Germline V gives CDR1 SGHRS, CDR2 YFSETQ. Trimming pared 4 bases from V and 7 bases from J, leaving 15 bases between. In nucleotides, the CDR3 is TGCGCCAGCAGCCGGGGCCAGACGTTGAATGAGCAGTTCTTC. Protein: CASSRGQTLNEQFF.

This clonotype was recorded at least ten times. The chain carries TRBV9 and TRBJ1-1; TRBD1 is a possible D gene (5 bases). There are 14 residues in the CDR3. Germline V gene lookup returns CDR1 SGDLS and CDR2 YYNGEE. Trimming shortened V by 0 bases and J by 3 bases, and 9 bases separated the two germline ends. The DNA for the CDR3 is TGTGCCAGCAGCGTAGCCGGGGCCGACACTGAAGCTTTCTTT. It specifies CASSVAGADTEAFF.

This clonotype was seen a few times. The chain joins TRBV28 to TRBJ1-3; 9 bases map to TRBD1. Germline-derived CDR1 and CDR2 are MDHEN and SYDVKM. V lost 6 bases and J lost 1; bases outside the gene matches: 19. This CDR3 region has 20 residues. In nucleotides, the CDR3 is TGTGCCAGCAGAACCCACAGGGGGCGAAAGAAGTTAAGTTCTGGAAACACCATATATTTT. This encodes CASRTHRGRKKLSSGNTIYF.

This clonotype appeared a few times. The chain is built from TRBV7-9 and TRBJ2-7; the D gene is possibly TRBD1 (5 bases). The CDR3 has 15 amino acids. The V end was cut by 6 bases, the J end by 1 base, with 16 bases between. CDR1 is SEHNR, CDR2 FQNEAQ, per germline (reference sequence). CDR3 DNA sequence: TGTGCCAGCAGACTATCAAGACAGAGATCCTACGAGCAGTACTTC. It specifies CASRLSRQRSYEQYF.

The chain couples TRBV30 to TRBJ1-1; D call uncertain. Per the germline V gene, CDR1 is GTSNPN and CDR2 is SVGIG (reference sequence). This CDR3 comprises 13 residues. Trimming shortened V by 2 bases and J by 4 bases, and 11 bases separated the two germline ends. Written as DNA, the CDR3 is TGTGCCTGGAGTATGCTGCTGGGCACTGAAGCTTTCTTT. Translated, it gives CAWSMLLGTEAFF. Drawing the rest from reference TRBV30 and TRBJ1-1, the complete variable domain is SQTIHQWPATLVQPVGSPLSLECTVEGTSNPNLYWYRQAAGRGLQLLFYSVGIGQISSEVPQNLSASRPQDRQFILSSKKLLLSDSGFYLCAWSMLLGTEAFFGQGTRLTVV.

This clonotype was observed at least ten times. This chain connects TRBV14 to TRBJ2-7, with 8 positions matching TRBD2. Germline CDR1 SGHDN, CDR2 FVKESK. The ends lost 0 bases at V and 5 bases at J; junction bases unmatched: 6. CDR3 length: 15 amino acids. CDR3 nucleotides: TGTGCCAGCAGCCAAGAATTAGCGGGAATCAACGAGCAGTACTTC. Amino acid sequence: CASSQELAGINEQYF.

This chain connects TRBV20-1 to TRBJ1-1; no reliable D call. V was shortened by 3 bases and J by 3 bases, with 5 bases between the two germline ends. The CDR3 contains 11 residues. Germline lookup yields CDR1 DFQATT and CDR2 SNEGSKA (reference sequence). The CDR3 bases are TGCAGTGCTAGCCATGACACTGAAGCTTTCTTT. This translates into CSASHDTEAFF.

This clonotype has just a few counts. The chain employs TRBV2 and TRBJ2-2, with D tentatively TRBD1 or TRBD2 (5 bases each). V was cut by 5 bases and J by 4 bases, with 14 bases left in between. The CDR3 totals 15 residues. CDR1 is SNHLY and CDR2 is FYNNEI in the germline V gene. CDR3 nucleotide sequence: TGTGCCAGCAGTTCCTTGGGGGAGATCACCGGGGAGCTGTTTTTT. This codes for CASSSLGEITGELFF.

This clonotype was observed a few times. The J gene is TRBJ2-5, the V gene TRBV10-2; D is tentatively TRBD1 or TRBD2 (5 bases each). The V gene's germline CDR1 is WSHSY and CDR2 SAAADI. Trimming shortened V by 7 bases and J by 4 bases, and 10 bases separated the two germline ends. The CDR3 extends over 12 amino acids. CDR3 region: CASTQGVETQYF. The CDR3, as DNA: TGCGCCAGCACCCAGGGAGTAGAGACCCAGTACTTC.

In this sample, this clonotype turned up many times. This chain connects TRBV6-6 to TRBJ1-6; tentatively, D is TRBD1 (6 bases). V was trimmed by 5 bases and J by 8 bases, leaving 10 bases between them. The CDR3 loop spans 13 amino acids. Germline CDR1 and CDR2: MNHNY and SVGAGI (reference sequence). The CDR3 nucleotides are TGTGCCAGCAGTCAGGGGCCGTATTCACCCCTCCACTTT. This translates into CASSQGPYSPLHF.

This clonotype was counted at least ten times. This chain joins TRBV5-1 and TRBJ2-3; 7 bases agree with TRBD1. The CDR3 spans 15 residues. Losses at the gene ends were 1 base for V and 0 bases for J; bases not matched to a gene: 2. Germline CDR1 and CDR2: SGHRS and YFSETQ. For the CDR3, the DNA is TGCGCCAGCAGCTTGCCAGGGGGAAGCACAGATACGCAGTATTTT. Translating it yields CASSLPGGSTDTQYF.

V usage is TRBV6-7 and J usage is TRBJ2-4; the D gene could be TRBD1 or TRBD2 (5 bases each). TRBV6-7 has ORF status, its function being uncertain. The CDR3 has 18 amino acids. Trimming shortened V by 2 bases and J by 0 bases, and 17 bases separated the two germline ends. For the CDR3, the DNA is TGTGCCAGCAGTTACCCCCGGTGGGGGTGGATAGCCAAAAACATTCAGTACTTC. Its translation: CASSYPRWGWIAKNIQYF.

This clonotype was detected many times. The chain uses TRBV5-1 and TRBJ2-3; D remains ambiguous. Germline assignment: CDR1 SGHRS and CDR2 YFSETQ. The CDR3 length is 13 residues. The V end lost 2 bases, the J end lost 2 bases, and 6 bases lay between the germline ends. CDR3 sequence: CASSLQPTDTQYF. CDR3 sequence (DNA): TGCGCCAGCAGCTTACAGCCCACAGATACGCAGTATTTT.

The chain recombines TRBV20-1 with TRBJ2-3; TRBD2 matches 7 bases. J gave up 6 bases and V 3 bases, and 12 bases lay outside the gene matches. Germline V gene sequence: CDR1 DFQATT, CDR2 SNEGSKA (reference sequence). There are 15 residues in the CDR3. CDR3 residues: CSASQRRAGEDTQYF. The CDR3 bases are TGCAGTGCTAGCCAAAGACGCGCGGGGGAGGATACGCAGTATTTT.

The chain couples TRBV29-1 to TRBJ1-1; D is ambiguous. V lost 4 bases to trimming and J lost 4 bases, with 4 bases between them. Germline CDR1 is SQVTM and CDR2 is ANQGSEA. This CDR3 comprises 10 residues. The CDR3 spells CSVVLTEAFF. For the CDR3, the DNA is TGCAGCGTTGTGCTCACTGAAGCTTTCTTT.